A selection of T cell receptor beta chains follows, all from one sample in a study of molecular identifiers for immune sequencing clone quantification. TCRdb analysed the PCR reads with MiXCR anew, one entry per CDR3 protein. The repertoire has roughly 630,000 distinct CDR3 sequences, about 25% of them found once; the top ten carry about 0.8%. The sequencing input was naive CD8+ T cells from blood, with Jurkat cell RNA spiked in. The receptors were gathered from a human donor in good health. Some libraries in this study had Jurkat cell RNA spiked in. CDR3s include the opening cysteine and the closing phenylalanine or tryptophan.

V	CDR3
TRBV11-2	CASSFDWGIEAFF
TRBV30	CAWSLRVSYEQYF
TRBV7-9	CASSLAPGGTNTEAFF
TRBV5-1	CASSLGGRNTGELFF
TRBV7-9	CASSLNRDRGLTEAFF
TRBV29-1	CSVEGGDHSYNEQFF
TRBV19	CASRAFRQGAAGELFF
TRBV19	CASSIGPLDEQFF
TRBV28	CASSHGLIPPNEQFF
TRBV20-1	CSASGGPSVYNEQFF
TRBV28	CASSFGLPSYNEQFF
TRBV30	CAWSRTSYNEQFF
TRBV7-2	CASSYWISNQPQHF
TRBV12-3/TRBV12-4	CASSERSGGGDEAFF
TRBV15	CATSRDAAKNTEASF
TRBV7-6	CASSYSLAGGPFGETQYF
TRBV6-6	CASSYVRGGETQYF
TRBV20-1	CSARDGHSNQPQHF
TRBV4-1	CASSQASPGSYEQYF
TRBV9	CASSVAAGGTDTQYF
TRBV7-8	CASRPPEGGADNEQFF
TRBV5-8	CASSLGPGQGTEAFF
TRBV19	CASSIFDRMNTEAFF
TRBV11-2	CASSSGTGGFGELFF
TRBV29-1	CSAWTVYGYTF
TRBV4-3	CTSSQDKTSGDIFSYEQYF
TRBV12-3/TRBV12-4	CASSLYRGADTQYF
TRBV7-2	CASSHLTPNTEALF
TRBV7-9	CASGDYEQYF
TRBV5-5	CASSWDVTANYGYTF
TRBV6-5	CASSFHKDPGYEQYF
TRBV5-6	CASSLEYGTGTMNTGAFF
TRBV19	CVSSPASGNTIYF
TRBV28	CASSLEHSYNSPLHF
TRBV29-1	CSAMTGLALNEQFF
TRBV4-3	CASSQGAGYEQYF
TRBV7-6	CASSFYPGENQPQHF
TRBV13	CASSLGTGSSYGYTF
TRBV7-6	CASSPGLAGAGELFF
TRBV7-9	CASSLGSGPDGANEKLFF
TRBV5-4	CASSWTTGGEQYF
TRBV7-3	CASSLAARQGRLEDIQYF
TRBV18	CASSPRDRVINNEQFF
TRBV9	CASSVATGGASPLHF
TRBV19	CASSFPGVQAFF
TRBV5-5	CASSLEFGRYEAFF
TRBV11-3	CASSWAKTGVDEQFF
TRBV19	CASSIDGRRADTQYF
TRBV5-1	CASRAPGGNTEAFF
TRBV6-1	CASSDMDSNQPQHF
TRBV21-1	CASSPNDSKNPETTNEKLFF
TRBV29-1	CSVEDPETSGGPDTQYF
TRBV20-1	CSARVPVTGPHRGYTF
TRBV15	CATSETANSNQPQHF
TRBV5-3	CASSKGQRNTEAFF
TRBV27	CVSSFREGTYEQYF
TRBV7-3	CASSDYGTSGQETQYF
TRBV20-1	CSARDAGRGSTRHGTDTQYF
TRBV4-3	CASSQDRWGAREKLFF
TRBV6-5	CASSYSRDGGSSYEQYF